Listed below are T cell receptor beta chains from one sample, sequenced in a study of a mutant IDH1 vaccine in newly diagnosed glioma. Only in-frame clones appear in the TCRdb table, and some are missing; sequencing was by immunoSEQ multiplex PCR. Of roughly 31,000 clones listed, more than 65% are singletons. Which antigens these TCRs recognize remains unknown. This sample comprised PBMCs, obtained from a glioma patient whose treatment included an IDH1 peptide vaccine. These TCRs come from a man aged 25-45 years with glioma. Both conserved end residues are trimmed from each CDR3. Each record gives: V gene, CDR3 protein.

v_call: TRBV28
cdr3_aa: ASSPNTGELF

v_call: TRBV6-1
cdr3_aa: ASRRGGINTEAF

v_call: TRBV5-4
cdr3_aa: ASSWGSSQGAWGYT

v_call: TRBV19
cdr3_aa: ASSLTVPPQRNTIY

v_call: TRBV28
cdr3_aa: ASSRSKAEAF

v_call: TRBV2
cdr3_aa: ASIRDTLNTEAF

v_call: TRBV14
cdr3_aa: ASSQITGGSEKLF

v_call: TRBV10-1
cdr3_aa: ASSERSKQF

v_call: TRBV6-5
cdr3_aa: ASSQELNQPQH

v_call: TRBV6-6
cdr3_aa: ASSPSASGDEQY

v_call: TRBV9
cdr3_aa: ASSADSTYEQY

v_call: TRBV29-1
cdr3_aa: SAEGRGSSYGYT

v_call: TRBV27
cdr3_aa: ASSLRAGTSGFNEQF

v_call: TRBV9
cdr3_aa: ASSSGISGNTIY

v_call: TRBV18
cdr3_aa: ASSPAGSYSNQPQH

v_call: TRBV27
cdr3_aa: ASSFGLAEF

v_call: TRBV2
cdr3_aa: ASSDGAAYGYT

v_call: TRBV7-9
cdr3_aa: ASRDLNNEQF

v_call: TRBV2
cdr3_aa: ASGLSANEKLF

v_call: TRBV6-4
cdr3_aa: ASSLDRNNEQF

v_call: TRBV18
cdr3_aa: ASSPPIGGVAGNTIY

v_call: TRBV19
cdr3_aa: ASSLDPTGELF

v_call: TRBV2
cdr3_aa: ASREVFANTGELF

v_call: TRBV30
cdr3_aa: AWGQAQETQY

v_call: TRBV6-1
cdr3_aa: ASSENYGNTIY

v_call: TRBV28
cdr3_aa: ASSLQGDSYEQY

v_call: TRBV4-3
cdr3_aa: ASSQEWDRGQDYGYT

v_call: TRBV30
cdr3_aa: AWNLRGGGGEQF

v_call: TRBV7-2
cdr3_aa: ASSVLAGDGYEQF

v_call: TRBV7-2
cdr3_aa: ASSLRYRTDTQY

v_call: TRBV19
cdr3_aa: ASSISGGARDTQY

v_call: TRBV28
cdr3_aa: ATGQGSGYT

v_call: TRBV13
cdr3_aa: ASSPANLQGRAYEQY

v_call: TRBV30
cdr3_aa: AWSGGTGGNEQF

v_call: TRBV6-1
cdr3_aa: ASSDNTNTEAF

v_call: TRBV19
cdr3_aa: ATGTGENYEQY

v_call: TRBV7-8
cdr3_aa: ASSLVGGNYGYT

v_call: TRBV30
cdr3_aa: AWSVGLKISYEQY

v_call: TRBV6-1
cdr3_aa: ASSPGPGRNEQY

v_call: TRBV6-5
cdr3_aa: ASSDRPTNEKLF

v_call: TRBV27
cdr3_aa: ASSPRLHGEQY

v_call: TRBV9
cdr3_aa: ASSARGTGGLSTDTQY

v_call: TRBV4-1
cdr3_aa: ASSQGQYYEQY

v_call: TRBV5-4
cdr3_aa: ASSRTSGTSYEQY

v_call: TRBV29-1
cdr3_aa: SVLVSDYEQY

v_call: TRBV5-4
cdr3_aa: ASSVSGRSYNEQF

v_call: TRBV4-3
cdr3_aa: ASSQEAGRDTEAF